This TCR beta chain appears in the sequencing data of a study of neoadjuvant anti-PD-1 for oral cavity cancer. Assay: immunoSEQ multiplex PCR; the TCRdb copy retains only in-frame clones and omits some. The sample lists approximately 12,000 clones, about 60% occurring once. Study-wide results and limits: Post-treatment tumors with larger preexisting clones showed more shrinkage. Treg/Th17 ratio rose with pretreatment blood and fell with post-treatment tumor TCRbeta clonality. Each response group had just a few patients in TCR analyses.

The trim removed 5 bases at V and 1 base at J, leaving 11 bases unmatched. The CDR3 is made up of 16 amino acids. Germline V gene sequence: CDR1 MDHEN, CDR2 SYDVKM. Stage II-IVA oral cavity squamous cell carcinoma was new and untreated by systemic or radiation therapy. With respect to this clone: Its antigen is currently unknown.

The source was tumor tissue, collected before nivolumab (anti-PD-1) treatment. The TCR was taken from a person aged 40-85 years with oral cavity squamous cell carcinoma. The chain is built from TRBV28 and TRBJ2-7; 7 nucleotides align to TRBD2. CDR3: CASSAPRGSRSYEQYF. The CDR3 DNA reads as TGTGCCAGCAGTGCCCCCCGCGGGAGTAGGTCCTACGAGCAGTACTTC. The variable domain in full, completed from reference TRBV28 and TRBJ2-7, reads DVKVTQSSRYLVKRTGEKVFLECVQDMDHENMFWYRQDPGLGLRLIYFSYDVKMKEKGDIPEGYSVSREKKERFSLILESASTNQTSMYLCASSAPRGSRSYEQYFGPGTRLTVT.